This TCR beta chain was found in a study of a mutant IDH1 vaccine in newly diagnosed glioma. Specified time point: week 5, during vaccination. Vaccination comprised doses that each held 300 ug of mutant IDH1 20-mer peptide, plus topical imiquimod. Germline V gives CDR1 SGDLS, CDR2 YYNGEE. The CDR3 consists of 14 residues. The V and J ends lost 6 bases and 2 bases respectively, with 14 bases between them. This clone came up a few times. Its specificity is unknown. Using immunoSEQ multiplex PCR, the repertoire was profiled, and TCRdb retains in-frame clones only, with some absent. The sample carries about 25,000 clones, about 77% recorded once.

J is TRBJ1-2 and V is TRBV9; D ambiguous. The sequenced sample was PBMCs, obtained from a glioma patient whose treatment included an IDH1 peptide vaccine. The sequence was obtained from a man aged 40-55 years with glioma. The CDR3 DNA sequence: TGTGCCAGCAACCCCCTCGAAGGGAACTATGGCTACACCTTC. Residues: CASNPLEGNYGYTF. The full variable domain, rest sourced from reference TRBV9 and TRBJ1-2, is DSGVTQTPKHLITATGQRVTLRCSPRSGDLSVYWYQQSLDQGLQFLIQYYNGEERAKGNILERFSAQQFPDLHSELNLSSLELGDSALYFCASNPLEGNYGYTFGSGTRLTVV.